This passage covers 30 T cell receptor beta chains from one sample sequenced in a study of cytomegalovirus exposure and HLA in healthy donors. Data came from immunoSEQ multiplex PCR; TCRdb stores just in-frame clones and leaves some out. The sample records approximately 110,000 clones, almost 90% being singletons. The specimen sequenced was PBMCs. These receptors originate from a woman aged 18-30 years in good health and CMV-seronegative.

CDR3 loop: CASSQPDRIVYEQYF. The CDR3 region has the DNA TGCGCCAGCAGTCAACCTGACAGGATAGTCTACGAGCAGTACTTC. The chain is built from TRBV23-1 and TRBJ2-7, with D perhaps TRBD1 (6 bases). TRBV23-1 is labeled an ORF, and its function is uncertain. Trimming took off 2 bases at V and 3 bases at J, with 14 bases between the two ends. This CDR3 is built from 15 residues.

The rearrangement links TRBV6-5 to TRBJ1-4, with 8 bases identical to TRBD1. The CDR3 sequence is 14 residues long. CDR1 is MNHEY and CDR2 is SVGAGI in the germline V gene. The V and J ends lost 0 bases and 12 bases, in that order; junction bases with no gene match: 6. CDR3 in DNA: TGTGCCAGCAGTTACTCCGCAGGGGGCGAGGAACTGTTTTTT. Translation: CASSYSAGGEELFF.

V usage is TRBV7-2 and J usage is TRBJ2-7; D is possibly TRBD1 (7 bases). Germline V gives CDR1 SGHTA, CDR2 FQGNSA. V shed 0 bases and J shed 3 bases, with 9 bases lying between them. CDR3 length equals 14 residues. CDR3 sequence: CASSLARDSYEQYF. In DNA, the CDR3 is TGTGCCAGCAGCTTAGCGCGGGACAGCTACGAGCAGTACTTC.

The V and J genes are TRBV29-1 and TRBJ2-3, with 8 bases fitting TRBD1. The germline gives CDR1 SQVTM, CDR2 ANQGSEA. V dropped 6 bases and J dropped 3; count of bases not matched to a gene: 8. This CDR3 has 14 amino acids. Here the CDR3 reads CSVLQGDRTDTQYF. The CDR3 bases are TGCAGCGTCCTACAGGGGGACAGAACAGATACGCAGTATTTT.

Here the CDR3 reads CASSEGAADYGYTF. CDR3 DNA sequence: TGTGCCAGCAGTGAAGGGGCAGCCGACTATGGCTACACCTTC. The chain joins TRBV6-1 to TRBJ1-2; the D is unclear. This CDR3 is built from 14 residues. V lost 1 base and J 3 bases, leaving 9 bases between the germline ends. Germline V gene data show CDR1 as MNHNS and CDR2 as SASEGT.

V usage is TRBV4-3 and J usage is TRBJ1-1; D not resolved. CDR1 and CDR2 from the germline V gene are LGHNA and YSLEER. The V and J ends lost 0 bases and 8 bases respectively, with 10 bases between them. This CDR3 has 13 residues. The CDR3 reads CASSQDVEREAFF. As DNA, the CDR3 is TGCGCCAGCAGCCAAGATGTAGAACGGGAAGCTTTCTTT.

The CDR3 bases are TGTGCCAGCAGTGTGGGCCCGACAGGGAACACTGAAGCTTTCTTT. Its translation is CASSVGPTGNTEAFF. The chain is built from TRBV2 and TRBJ1-1; tentatively, D is TRBD1 (6 bases). The CDR3 runs to 15 residues. Per the germline V gene, CDR1 is SNHLY and CDR2 is FYNNEI. V dropped 4 bases and J dropped 1 base, with 13 bases sitting between them. The full variable domain, its missing parts supplied by reference TRBV2 and TRBJ1-1, is EPEVTQTPSHQVTQMGQEVILRCVPISNHLYFYWYRQILGQKVEFLVSFYNNEISEKSEIFDDQFSVERPDGSNFTLKIRSTKLEDSAMYFCASSVGPTGNTEAFFGQGTRLTVV.

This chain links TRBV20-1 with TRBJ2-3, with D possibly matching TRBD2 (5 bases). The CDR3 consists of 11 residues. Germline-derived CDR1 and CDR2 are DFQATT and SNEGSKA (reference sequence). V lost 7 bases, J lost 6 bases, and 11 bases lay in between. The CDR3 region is CSGRPGDTQYF. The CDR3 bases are TGCAGTGGGAGGCCCGGGGATACGCAGTATTTT.

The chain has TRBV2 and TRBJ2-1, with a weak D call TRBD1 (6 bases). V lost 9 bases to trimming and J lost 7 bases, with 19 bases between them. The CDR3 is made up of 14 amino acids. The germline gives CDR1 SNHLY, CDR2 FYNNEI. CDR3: CASAVGTYGNEQFF. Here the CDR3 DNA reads TGTGCCAGTGCGGTCGGGACATATGGGAATGAGCAGTTCTTC.

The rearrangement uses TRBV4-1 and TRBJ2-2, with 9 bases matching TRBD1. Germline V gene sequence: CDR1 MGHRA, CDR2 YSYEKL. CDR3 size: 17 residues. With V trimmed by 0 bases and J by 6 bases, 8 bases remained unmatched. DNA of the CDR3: TGCGCCAGCAGCCAAGATAAAGGGACAGGGAAGCCCGGGGAGCTGTTTTTT. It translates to CASSQDKGTGKPGELFF.

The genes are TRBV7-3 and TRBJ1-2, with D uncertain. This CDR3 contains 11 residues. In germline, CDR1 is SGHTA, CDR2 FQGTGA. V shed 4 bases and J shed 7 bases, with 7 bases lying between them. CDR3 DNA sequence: TGTGCCAGCAGCTCCGTCTTTGGCTACACCTTC. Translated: CASSSVFGYTF.

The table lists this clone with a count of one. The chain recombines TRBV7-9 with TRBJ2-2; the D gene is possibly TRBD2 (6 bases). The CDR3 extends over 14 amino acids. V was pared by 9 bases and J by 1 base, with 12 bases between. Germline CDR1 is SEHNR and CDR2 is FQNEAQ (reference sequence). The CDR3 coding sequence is TGTGCCAGTGTGAGCGGGCAGAACACCGGGGAGCTGTTTTTT. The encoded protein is CASVSGQNTGELFF.

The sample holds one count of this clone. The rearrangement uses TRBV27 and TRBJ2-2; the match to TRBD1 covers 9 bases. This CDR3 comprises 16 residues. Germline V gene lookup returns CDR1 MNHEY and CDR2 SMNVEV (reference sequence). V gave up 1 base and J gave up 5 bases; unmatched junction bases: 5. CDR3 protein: CASSLWTGAGTGELFF. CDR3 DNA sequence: TGTGCCAGCAGTTTATGGACAGGGGCGGGGACCGGGGAGCTGTTTTTT.

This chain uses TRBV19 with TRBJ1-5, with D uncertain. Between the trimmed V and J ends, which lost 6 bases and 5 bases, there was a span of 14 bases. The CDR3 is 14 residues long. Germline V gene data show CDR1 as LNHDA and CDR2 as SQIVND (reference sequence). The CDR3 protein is CASRPTASYQPQHF. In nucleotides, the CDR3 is TGTGCCAGTAGACCCACAGCATCTTATCAGCCCCAGCATTTT. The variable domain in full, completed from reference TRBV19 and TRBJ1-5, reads DGGITQSPKYLFRKEGQNVTLSCEQNLNHDAMYWYRQDPGQGLRLIYYSQIVNDFQKGDIAEGYSVSREKKESFPLTVTSAQKNPTAFYLCASRPTASYQPQHFGDGTRLSIL.

CDR3 nucleotide sequence: TGTGCCAGCAGCCATTGGGACAGGGACTACGAGCAGTACTTC. Its translation is CASSHWDRDYEQYF. The gene calls are TRBV14 and TRBJ2-7; TRBD1 matches 9 bases. Germline values: CDR1 SGHDN, CDR2 FVKESK. This CDR3 is 14 amino acids long. J was trimmed by 3 bases and V by 3 bases; bases with no gene match: 3.

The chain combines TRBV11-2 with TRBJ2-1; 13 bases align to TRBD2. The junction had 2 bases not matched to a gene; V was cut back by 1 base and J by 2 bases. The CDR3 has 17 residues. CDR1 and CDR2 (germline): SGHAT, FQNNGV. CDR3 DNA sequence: TGTGCCAGCAGCTTAGCTGGGACTAGCGGGACCTACAATGAGCAGTTCTTC. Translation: CASSLAGTSGTYNEQFF. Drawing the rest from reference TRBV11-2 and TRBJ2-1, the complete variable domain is EAGVAQSPRYKIIEKRQSVAFWCNPISGHATLYWYQQILGQGPKLLIQFQNNGVVDDSQLPKDRFSAERLKGVDSTLKIQPAKLEDSAVYLCASSLAGTSGTYNEQFFGPGTRLTVL.

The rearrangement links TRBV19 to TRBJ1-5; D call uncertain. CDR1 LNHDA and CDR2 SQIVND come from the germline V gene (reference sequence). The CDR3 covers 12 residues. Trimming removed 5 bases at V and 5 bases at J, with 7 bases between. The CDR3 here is CASSSEYQPQHF. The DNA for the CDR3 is TGTGCCAGTAGTTCCGAGTATCAGCCCCAGCATTTT.

CDR3 residues: CASSFANSPLHF. The CDR3 bases are TGTGCCAGCTCCTTCGCGAATTCACCCCTCCACTTT. The chain recombines TRBV28 with TRBJ1-6; D call uncertain. The V gene lost 8 bases and the J gene lost 7 bases, with 9 bases spanning the gap. This CDR3 has 12 amino acids. Germline lookup yields CDR1 MDHEN and CDR2 SYDVKM.

The CDR3 loop reads CASSQGGQLRPGGYTF. DNA of the CDR3: TGCGCCAGCAGCCAAGGGGGACAGTTACGGCCTGGGGGCTACACCTTC. The chain links TRBV4-1 to TRBJ1-2; 7 bases fit TRBD1. The CDR3 sequence is 16 residues long. With 1 base clipped from V and 8 bases from J, the junction kept 13 bases outside the gene matches. Germline assignment: CDR1 MGHRA and CDR2 YSYEKL.

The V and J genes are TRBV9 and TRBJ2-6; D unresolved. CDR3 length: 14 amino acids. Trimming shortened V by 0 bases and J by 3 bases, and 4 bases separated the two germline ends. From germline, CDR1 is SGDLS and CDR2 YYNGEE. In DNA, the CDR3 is TGTGCCAGCAGCGTAGCAGGTGGGGCCAACGTCCTGACTTTC. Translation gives CASSVAGGANVLTF.

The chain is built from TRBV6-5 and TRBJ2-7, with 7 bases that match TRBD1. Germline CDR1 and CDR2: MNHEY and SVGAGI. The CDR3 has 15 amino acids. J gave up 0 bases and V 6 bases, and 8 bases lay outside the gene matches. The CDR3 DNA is TGTGCCAGCAGCCTAGGGACAGAGGCCTCCTACGAGCAGTACTTC. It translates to CASSLGTEASYEQYF.

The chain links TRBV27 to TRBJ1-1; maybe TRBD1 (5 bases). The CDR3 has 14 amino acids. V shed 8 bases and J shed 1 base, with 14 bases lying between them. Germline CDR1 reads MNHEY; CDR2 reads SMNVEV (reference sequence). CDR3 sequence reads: CASGPNTGNTEAFF. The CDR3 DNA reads TGTGCCAGCGGCCCAAACACAGGGAACACTGAAGCTTTCTTT.

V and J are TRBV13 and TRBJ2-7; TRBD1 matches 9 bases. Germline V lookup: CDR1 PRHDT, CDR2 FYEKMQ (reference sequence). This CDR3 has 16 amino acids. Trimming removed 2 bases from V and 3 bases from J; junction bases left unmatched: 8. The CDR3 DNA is TGTGCCAGCAGCTTAATCGGACAGGGGAGGGACTACGAGCAGTACTTC. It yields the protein CASSLIGQGRDYEQYF.

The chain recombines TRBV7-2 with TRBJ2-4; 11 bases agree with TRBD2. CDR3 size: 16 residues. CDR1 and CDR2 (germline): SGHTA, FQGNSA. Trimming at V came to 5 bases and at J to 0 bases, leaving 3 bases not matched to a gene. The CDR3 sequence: CASSEGLAGAKNIQYF. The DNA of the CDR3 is TGTGCCAGCAGCGAAGGACTAGCGGGAGCCAAAAACATTCAGTACTTC.

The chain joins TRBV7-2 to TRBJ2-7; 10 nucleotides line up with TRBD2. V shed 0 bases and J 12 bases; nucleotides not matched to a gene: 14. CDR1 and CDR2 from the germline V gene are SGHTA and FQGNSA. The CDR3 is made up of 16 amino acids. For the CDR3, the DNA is TGTGCCAGCAGCTTAGCGCGTATGGATAGCGGGGGGAAGATGTACTTC. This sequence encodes CASSLARMDSGGKMYF.

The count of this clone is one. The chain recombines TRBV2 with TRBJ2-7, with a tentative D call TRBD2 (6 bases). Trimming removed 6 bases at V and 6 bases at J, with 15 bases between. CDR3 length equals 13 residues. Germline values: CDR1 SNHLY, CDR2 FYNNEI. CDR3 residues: CASRGDGRSEQYF. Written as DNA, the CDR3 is TGTGCCAGCAGGGGCGATGGGAGGTCCGAGCAGTACTTC.

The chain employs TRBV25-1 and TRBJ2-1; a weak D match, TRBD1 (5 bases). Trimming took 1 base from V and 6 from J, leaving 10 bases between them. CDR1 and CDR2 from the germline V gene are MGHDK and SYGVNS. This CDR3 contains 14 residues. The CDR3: CASSELGQGNEQFF. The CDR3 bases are TGTGCCAGCAGTGAATTGGGTCAGGGCAATGAGCAGTTCTTC.

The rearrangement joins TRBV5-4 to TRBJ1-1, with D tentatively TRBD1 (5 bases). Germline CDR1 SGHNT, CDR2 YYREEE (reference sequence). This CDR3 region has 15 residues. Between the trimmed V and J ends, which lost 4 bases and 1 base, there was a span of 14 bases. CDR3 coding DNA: TGTGCCAGCAGCCCGTGGGGCAGTAGGAACACTGAAGCTTTCTTT. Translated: CASSPWGSRNTEAFF.

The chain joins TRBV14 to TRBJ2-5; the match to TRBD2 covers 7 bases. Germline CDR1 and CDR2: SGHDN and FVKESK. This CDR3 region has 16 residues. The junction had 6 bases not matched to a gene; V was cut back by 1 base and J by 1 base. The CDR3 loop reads CASSQGIASGQETQYF. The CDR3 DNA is TGTGCCAGCAGCCAAGGTATCGCTAGCGGCCAAGAGACCCAGTACTTC.

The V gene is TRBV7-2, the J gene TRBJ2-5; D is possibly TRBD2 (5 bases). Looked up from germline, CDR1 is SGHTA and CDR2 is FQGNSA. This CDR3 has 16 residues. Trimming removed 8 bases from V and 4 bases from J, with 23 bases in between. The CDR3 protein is CASQTGTSPLRETQYF. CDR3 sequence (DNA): TGTGCCAGCCAGACGGGAACTAGTCCCCTCCGAGAGACCCAGTACTTC.